Detailed here is one T cell receptor (beta chain). The target antigen is unknown. This sample is part of a study of cytomegalovirus exposure and HLA in healthy donors. In the study overall: Earlier, 180 million or so T cells were analyzed, and some 120 million unique TCR beta sequences were found among them.

Study-wide findings and caveats: In a later analysis, productive TCRs from donors in an Asian-associated ancestry cluster reportedly carried fewer N-insertions than the cohort mean. Later work found most CMV-associated TCR beta chains apparently HLA-restricted. A prior analysis recorded that most TCR beta V segments were productive about 87% or about 30% of the time.

Primers included in the PCR were 60 Vbeta and 13 Jbeta primers. Measured with immunoSEQ multiplex PCR; TCRdb has only the in-frame clones, and not every one. This sample has some 66,000 clones, with approximately 78% found just once. The CDR3 is 15 residues long. V gave up 0 bases and J gave up 5 bases, with 12 bases separating them. Germline CDR1 SGDLS, CDR2 YYNGEE. This sequence originates from a man between 40 and 49 years old in good health and CMV-seronegative. Sequencing was performed on PBMCs. The V gene is TRBV9, the J gene TRBJ2-1, with D tentatively TRBD2 (6 bases). The CDR3 DNA follows: TGTGCCAGCAGCGTAGACGGACTAAACCACAATGAGCAGTTCTTC. This sequence encodes CASSVDGLNHNEQFF. Full variable domain (remainder filled in from reference TRBV9 and TRBJ2-1): DSGVTQTPKHLITATGQRVTLRCSPRSGDLSVYWYQQSLDQGLQFLIQYYNGEERAKGNILERFSAQQFPDLHSELNLSSLELGDSALYFCASSVDGLNHNEQFFGPGTRLTVL.